Given below is one TCR beta chain in context. Its antigen is as yet unknown. The sample originates from a study of shared clonotypes between healthy human individuals. Findings and limits, study-wide: Compared with clonotypes that all four donors shared, non-shared clonotypes had lower generation probabilities. Generally, naive subsets came out with larger estimated richness than memory subsets.

The CDR3 runs 14 residues. V lost 4 bases to trimming and J lost 0 bases, with 10 bases between them. Germline CDR1 SGHRS, CDR2 YFSETQ. This table comes from immunoSEQ multiplex PCR, and its TCRdb copy is limited to in-frame clones, with some not included. This table holds under 600,000 clones, more than 95% found once. This sequence originates from a woman in her 30s in good health. The genes are TRBV5-1 and TRBJ1-1, with a possible D match to TRBD1 (5 bases). The sequenced sample was naive CD4+ T cells sorted from blood. The subset was: CD45RA+ positively selected. CDR3 sequence reads: CASSLSTVNTEAFF. CDR3 coding DNA: TGCGCCAGCAGCCTTTCGACAGTGAACACTGAAGCTTTCTTT.